The 9 T cell receptor beta chains listed next were all sequenced from one sample in a study of T cell clones after liver transplantation. The repertoire was sequenced with immunoSEQ multiplex PCR; TCRdb's copy has only in-frame clones and lacks some. The table lists approximately 100,000 clones, approximately 85% of them singletons. Source: CD4+ T cells from blood, taken before liver transplant. The receptor source for this set is a human donor who received a liver transplant.

The chain recombines TRBV5-5 with TRBJ1-3; possible D gene TRBD1, 5 bases. Germline CDR1 SGHKS, CDR2 YYEKEE (reference sequence). The CDR3 is 16 amino acids. The V end lost 4 bases, the J end lost 0 bases, and 14 bases lay between the germline ends. Here the CDR3 DNA reads TGTGCCAGCAGCCGAACCACAGGACCCTCTGGAAACACCATATATTTT. Amino acids: CASSRTTGPSGNTIYF.

The chain has TRBV7-9 and TRBJ2-6, with D hard to call. Trimming stripped 5 bases from V and 2 bases from J, with 10 bases between. Germline V lookup: CDR1 SEHNR, CDR2 FQNEAQ (reference sequence). The CDR3 has 15 residues. The CDR3 sequence: CASSRVGAGANVLTF. Written as DNA, the CDR3 is TGTGCCAGCAGCCGCGTAGGAGCTGGGGCCAACGTCCTGACTTTC.

The chain combines TRBV11-2 with TRBJ2-4, with 7 bases aligning to TRBD1. V trimming: 5 bases; J trimming: 4 bases; junction bases outside the gene matches: 8. The CDR3 spans 15 residues. In germline, CDR1 is SGHAT, CDR2 FQNNGV. CDR3 sequence reads: CASSPLTGPKNIQYF. The CDR3 DNA sequence: TGTGCCAGCAGCCCATTGACAGGGCCAAAAAACATTCAGTACTTC.

The chain employs TRBV7-2 and TRBJ1-6; D not certain. The V and J ends lost 1 base and 6 bases respectively, with 10 bases between them. Germline V CDR1 and CDR2: SGHTA, FQGNSA. This CDR3 contains 15 residues. CDR3 amino acids: CASSLGRPANSPLHF. Written as DNA, the CDR3 is TGTGCCAGCAGCTTAGGACGGCCGGCTAATTCACCCCTCCACTTT.

The chain is built from TRBV18 and TRBJ2-1, with D unresolved. Trimming stripped 6 bases from V and 6 bases from J, with 3 bases between. In germline, CDR1 is KGHSH, CDR2 LQKENI. This CDR3 spans 10 amino acids. The CDR3 coding sequence is TGTGCCAGCTCCGGCAATGAGCAGTTCTTC. This gives the protein CASSGNEQFF.

V is TRBV5-1 and J is TRBJ1-2, with 12 bases aligning to TRBD1. CDR1 and CDR2 (germline): SGHRS, YFSETQ. The CDR3 totals 17 residues. V trimming: 4 bases; J trimming: 1 base; junction bases outside the gene matches: 8. CDR3 nucleotides: TGCGCCAGCAGCCACGGGACAGGGGGCCTTCTTAACTATGGCTACACCTTC. Amino acid sequence: CASSHGTGGLLNYGYTF. The full variable domain, rest sourced from reference TRBV5-1 and TRBJ1-2, is KAGVTQTPRYLIKTRGQQVTLSCSPISGHRSVSWYQQTPGQGLQFLFEYFSETQRNKGNFPGRFSGRQFSNSRSEMNVSTLELGDSALYLCASSHGTGGLLNYGYTFGSGTRLTVV.

The V and J genes are TRBV4-3 and TRBJ2-5; D is perhaps TRBD1 (7 bases). Germline CDR1 and CDR2: LGHNA and YSLEER. V gave up 1 base and J gave up 5 bases, with 17 bases separating them. The CDR3 is 16 amino acids. The CDR3 bases are TGCGCCAGCAGCCAAGTAGGAGGGGGCGTAAAGGAGACCCAGTACTTC. Translation gives CASSQVGGGVKETQYF.

The sample holds a few counts of this clone. The rearrangement joins TRBV4-2 to TRBJ1-1, with D hard to call. This CDR3 comprises 13 residues. V lost 1 base and J 8 bases, leaving 11 bases between the germline ends. Germline CDR1 and CDR2: LGHNA and YNFKEQ. The CDR3 nucleotides read TGTGCCAGCAGCCAAGTGGGTAGGGCGGAAGCTTTCTTT. Residues: CASSQVGRAEAFF.

This chain uses TRBV28 with TRBJ1-2; weak D call: TRBD1 (5 bases). CDR3 length equals 11 residues. CDR1 and CDR2 from the germline V gene are MDHEN and SYDVKM. The V gene lost 5 bases and the J gene lost 13 bases, with 14 bases spanning the gap. The CDR3: CASSSTGFRTF. CDR3 in DNA: TGTGCCAGCAGTAGTACAGGTTTTCGCACCTTC.